The sequence of this T cell receptor (beta chain) was determined in a study of early T cells in non-severe SARS-CoV-2 infection. Background on the study: Bulk RNA from unsorted whole blood was sequenced; chains were unpaired.

Study-wide findings and caveats: VDJdb matches were skewed toward anti-spike CD8 T cell responses.

The CDR3 runs 12 residues. CDR1 is DFQATT, CDR2 SNEGSKA, per germline (reference sequence). With 1 base removed from V and 4 bases from J, the gap between germline ends came to 7 bases. Individual cDNA molecules received unique molecular identifiers during library preparation. Each CDR3 protein is one row after TCRdb ran MiXCR on the 5' RACE reads. This repertoire shows some 83,000 distinct CDR3 sequences, about 10% found once; its top ten account for approximately 8%. This clonotype was picked up a small number of times. Its antigen is not identified. The sequencing used whole blood, collected at baseline. The gene calls are TRBV20-1 and TRBJ1-1; D gene unclear. The origin of this receptor is an adult who was a healthcare worker with PCR-confirmed SARS-CoV-2 infection or an uninfected control (not recorded which). This CDR3 reads CSARVGITEAFF. CDR3 DNA: TGCAGTGCTAGAGTGGGGATCACTGAAGCTTTCTTT.